Here is one T cell receptor beta chain with its context. The data originate from a study of PD-L1 blockade in urothelial cancer. The wider study: Specimens of blood held a median count of 141,255 T cells.

The CDR3 contains 14 residues. Germline trimming cut 5 bases from V and 5 bases from J; bases unmatched to any gene: 9. CDR1 SGHNT and CDR2 YYREEE come from the germline V gene (reference sequence). Time point here: peripheral blood 6 weeks after treatment start. Using immunoSEQ multiplex PCR, the repertoire was profiled, and TCRdb retains in-frame clones only, with some absent. This sample has some 120,000 clones, with about 89% found just once. The clonotype originates from a man aged 55-75 years with urothelial cancer. The sample here was PBMCs, taken around atezolizumab (anti-PD-L1) treatment. The V gene is TRBV5-4, the J gene TRBJ1-1; 7 nucleotides align to TRBD1. The DNA of the CDR3 is TGTGCCAGCAGACCCGACAGGGAAGCGACTGAAGCTTTCTTT. Translated, it gives CASRPDREATEAFF.